Listed here are 17 T cell receptor beta chains from one sample, sequenced in a study of T cell responses to AZD1222 COVID-19 vaccine. Some clones are missing from TCRdb's copy, which holds only in-frame ones; the method was immunoSEQ multiplex PCR. Here the sample spans around 190,000 clones, roughly 92% being singletons. Specimen: peripheral blood, collected on day 0 of AZD1222 vaccination. Every receptor here comes from an adult in good health.

This rearrangement joins TRBV10-2 to TRBJ2-7; D gene unclear. Germline V gene data show CDR1 as WSHSY and CDR2 as SAAADI. The ends were cut back, 6 bases at V and 0 bases at J, with 9 bases in the middle. CDR3 length: 13 amino acids. The chain's CDR3 is CASRPLSSYEQYF. The CDR3 DNA follows: TGCGCCAGCAGGCCGCTAAGCTCCTACGAGCAGTACTTC.

The CDR3 is CASSSTGLPNSPLHF. CDR3 DNA: TGTGCCAGCAGCTCTACGGGACTTCCTAATTCACCCCTCCACTTT. The V and J genes are TRBV7-9 and TRBJ1-6; TRBD1 is a possible D gene (5 bases). Germline loops: CDR1 SEHNR, CDR2 FQNEAQ (reference sequence). This CDR3 has 15 residues. V was pared by 4 bases and J by 6 bases, with 13 bases between.

This rearrangement joins TRBV7-9 to TRBJ1-2, with 8 positions matching TRBD1. V was clipped by 4 bases and J by 7 bases; unmatched bases: 20. The CDR3 is 18 amino acids. CDR1 is SEHNR, CDR2 FQNEAQ, per germline (reference sequence). CDR3 residues: CASSSTDPGQEKGCGYTF. In nucleotides, the CDR3 is TGTGCCAGCAGCTCTACGGATCCGGGACAGGAAAAAGGGTGTGGCTACACCTTC. Supplemented by reference TRBV7-9 and TRBJ1-2, the full variable domain reads DTGVSQNPRHKITKRGQNVTFRCDPISEHNRLYWYRQTLGQGPEFLTYFQNEAQLEKSRLLSDRFSAERPKGSFSTLEIQRTEQGDSAMYLCASSSTDPGQEKGCGYTFGSGTRLTVV.

The chain employs TRBV7-3 and TRBJ1-1, with D unclear. The CDR3 contains 13 residues. Germline CDR1 and CDR2: SGHTA and FQGTGA. The germline V and J ends were trimmed by 0 bases and 5 bases, with 7 bases remaining between them. The CDR3, as DNA: TGTGCCAGCAGCTTAACGGCCTCGACTGAAGCTTTCTTT. Translation gives CASSLTASTEAFF.

This rearrangement joins TRBV5-6 to TRBJ1-1, with unresolved D. The V and J ends lost 4 bases and 1 base respectively, with 14 bases between them. CDR3 size: 15 residues. Germline V gene lookup returns CDR1 SGHDT and CDR2 YYEEEE. The CDR3 spells CASSHITVENTEAFF. CDR3 DNA: TGTGCCAGCAGCCACATCACGGTGGAGAACACTGAAGCTTTCTTT.

The chain is built from TRBV27 and TRBJ2-1; possibly TRBD1 for D (5 bases). Germline V CDR1 and CDR2: MNHEY, SMNVEV (reference sequence). Trimming took 6 bases from V and 9 from J, leaving 9 bases between them. This CDR3 spans 11 amino acids. CDR3 amino acids: CASRVGAEQFF. CDR3 in DNA: TGTGCCAGCAGGGTAGGGGCTGAGCAGTTCTTC.

The V gene is TRBV7-2, the J gene TRBJ1-2; D is unresolved. The V gene lost 0 bases and the J gene lost 4 bases, with 12 bases spanning the gap. Germline V gene sequence: CDR1 SGHTA, CDR2 FQGNSA. This CDR3 is built from 15 residues. The CDR3 loop reads CASSLAQLLGYGYTF. The CDR3 DNA follows: TGTGCCAGCAGCTTAGCGCAGCTCCTGGGCTATGGCTACACCTTC.

The chain couples TRBV3-1 (or the pseudogene TRBV3-2) to TRBJ2-2; weak D call: TRBD2 (5 bases). V was cut by 4 bases and J by 7 bases, with 16 bases left in between. CDR1 and CDR2 (germline): LGHDT, YNNKEL (reference sequence). The CDR3 consists of 15 residues. CDR3 sequence reads: CASSPRVAHIGELFF. CDR3 nucleotide sequence: TGTGCCAGCAGCCCTAGGGTAGCGCATATCGGGGAGCTGTTTTTT.

The chain couples TRBV6-1 to TRBJ1-5; D is ambiguous. The length of the CDR3 is 13 residues. Germline CDR1 and CDR2: MNHNS and SASEGT. V lost 2 bases to trimming and J lost 7 bases, with 9 bases between them. This CDR3 reads CASSERVLQPQHF. The CDR3 bases are TGTGCCAGCAGTGAAAGGGTCCTGCAGCCCCAGCATTTT.

The chain employs TRBV28 and TRBJ1-5; D is ambiguous. Germline V gives CDR1 MDHEN, CDR2 SYDVKM. V shed 2 bases and J shed 9 bases, with 8 bases lying between them. The CDR3 totals 12 residues. In nucleotides, the CDR3 is TGTGCCAGCAGTTTAACGGTGGGGCCCCAGCATTTT. It encodes CASSLTVGPQHF.

This clone was recorded a few times. This chain uses TRBV19 with TRBJ1-5; no firm D call. The CDR3 runs to 15 residues. V was trimmed by 5 bases and J by 3 bases, leaving 14 bases between them. Germline loops: CDR1 LNHDA, CDR2 SQIVND (reference sequence). The CDR3 is CASSVGNTNNQPQHF. The DNA for the CDR3 is TGTGCCAGTAGTGTGGGGAACACGAACAATCAGCCCCAGCATTTT. The full variable domain, in which reference TRBV19 and TRBJ1-5 provide the parts outside the CDR3, is DGGITQSPKYLFRKEGQNVTLSCEQNLNHDAMYWYRQDPGQGLRLIYYSQIVNDFQKGDIAEGYSVSREKKESFPLTVTSAQKNPTAFYLCASSVGNTNNQPQHFGDGTRLSIL.

The V gene is TRBV28, the J gene TRBJ1-2, with 7 bases identical to TRBD1. Germline V lookup: CDR1 MDHEN, CDR2 SYDVKM. The CDR3 runs 13 residues. Trimming took 4 bases from V and 8 from J; bases not matched to a gene: 7. CDR3 sequence (DNA): TGTGCCAGCAGTTCGGGCGACAGGGTCGGCTACACCTTC. Translating gives CASSSGDRVGYTF.

The chain combines TRBV27 with TRBJ2-7, with TRBD2 matching 10 bases. This CDR3 comprises 15 residues. The germline gives CDR1 MNHEY, CDR2 SMNVEV (reference sequence). The V segment lost 6 bases and the J segment 3 bases; nucleotides outside the gene matches: 8. This CDR3 reads CASREPSGGFYEQYF. The CDR3, as DNA: TGTGCCAGCAGAGAGCCTAGCGGGGGCTTCTACGAGCAGTACTTC.

J is TRBJ2-3 and V is TRBV6-5; 9 nucleotides match TRBD2. V lost 3 bases and J lost 3; bases outside the gene matches: 7. The CDR3 spans 16 residues. Germline CDR1 and CDR2: MNHEY and SVGAGI. The CDR3 loop reads CASSYAERGATDTQYF. CDR3 sequence (DNA): TGTGCCAGCAGTTATGCCGAGCGGGGGGCGACAGATACGCAGTATTTT.

V usage is TRBV7-2 and J usage is TRBJ1-5, with D maybe TRBD1 (6 bases). V was trimmed by 1 base and J by 0 bases, leaving 10 bases between them. CDR1 is SGHTA and CDR2 is FQGNSA in the germline V gene. The CDR3 is made up of 16 amino acids. DNA for the CDR3: TGTGCCAGCAGCTTAGACCACAGGGTTAGCAATCAGCCCCAGCATTTT. It specifies CASSLDHRVSNQPQHF.

The chain carries TRBV3-1 (or the pseudogene TRBV3-2) and TRBJ1-4; 7 bases line up with TRBD1. The length of the CDR3 is 14 residues. V lost 4 bases and J lost 12; bases outside the gene matches: 11. The germline gives CDR1 LGHDT, CDR2 YNNKEL (reference sequence). The CDR3, as DNA: TGTGCCAGCAGCCCCCACAGGGGTCCCGGGGAACTGTTTTTT. Its translation is CASSPHRGPGELFF.

The J gene is TRBJ2-7, the V gene TRBV3-1 (or the pseudogene TRBV3-2), with D unclear. CDR3 length: 14 residues. From germline, CDR1 is LGHDT and CDR2 YNNKEL (reference sequence). Trimming shortened V by 0 bases and J by 3 bases, and 9 bases separated the two germline ends. DNA for the CDR3: TGTGCCAGCAGCCAAGATCCGGCAAACTACGAGCAGTACTTC. It specifies CASSQDPANYEQYF.